This T cell receptor beta chain came from a study of cytomegalovirus exposure and HLA in healthy donors. In the PCR, 60 Vbeta and 13 Jbeta primers were used. TCRdb's copy holds only in-frame clones and misses some; the assay was immunoSEQ multiplex PCR. The table has about 200,000 clones, roughly 80% seen once. Study-wide results and limits: Evidence from a later analysis indicated that most CMV-associated TCR beta chains looked HLA-restricted. The study designated 150 or so TCR beta chains cytomegalovirus-associated.

Concerning this clone: Its antigen remains unidentified.

The CDR3 contains 15 residues. V dropped 4 bases and J dropped 9; count of bases not matched to a gene: 5. CDR1 is SGHRS, CDR2 YFSETQ, per germline. Sequenced input: PBMCs. This clonotype was obtained from a woman aged 25 to 39 in good health and CMV-seronegative. This chain links TRBV5-1 with TRBJ1-6; 12 bases fit TRBD1. CDR3 DNA: TGCGCCAGCAGCCCGGGACAGGGGGCCGGTTCACCCCTCCACTTT. Translated: CASSPGQGAGSPLHF.